This T cell receptor beta chain was identified during a study of T-cell reconstitution after alpha-beta-depleted transplantation in children. The CDR3 is 17 amino acids. The V end lost 5 bases, the J end lost 0 bases, and 17 bases lay between the germline ends. This clonotype occurred a few times. Unique molecular identifiers tagged the TCRbeta library. A single record per CDR3 protein comes from TCRdb applying MiXCR to the PCR reads. Here the sample spans hundreds of thousands of distinct CDR3 sequences, over 15% being singletons. This specimen was PBMCs from the stem cell graft donor, taken from the stem cell graft. The receptor was isolated from a human donor who donated a stem cell graft to a child with acute myeloid leukemia. The V call is TRBV12-3 or TRBV12-4, the J call TRBJ2-4, with D perhaps being TRBD1 or TRBD2 (5 bases each). This CDR3 is CASSVPGPGEAKNIQYF. The CDR3 DNA is TGTGCCAGCAGTGTTCCGGGACCTGGGGAAGCCAAAAACATTCAGTACTTC.